A single sample gave rise to the 28 T cell receptor beta chains below, sequenced in a study of blood T cell repertoires in COVID-19. Sequencing was performed with immunoSEQ multiplex PCR; in TCRdb, only in-frame clones are kept and a portion is missing. In the table there are 50,000 or so clones, about 83% of which are singletons. The sample comprised peripheral blood. Receptor source: a man in his forties with active COVID-19.

This chain joins TRBV18 and TRBJ2-3; 11 nucleotides agree with TRBD1. The CDR3 contains 16 residues. Germline loops: CDR1 KGHSH, CDR2 LQKENI. Trimming at V came to 3 bases and at J to 4 bases, leaving 6 bases not matched to a gene. The CDR3 coding sequence is TGTGCCAGCTCACCGGGGGACAGGGGGTTTTCAGATACGCAGTATTTT. This codes for CASSPGDRGFSDTQYF. Full variable domain (remainder filled in from reference TRBV18 and TRBJ2-3): NAGVMQNPRHLVRRRGQEARLRCSPMKGHSHVYWYRQLPEEGLKFMVYLQKENIIDESGMPKERFSAEFPKEGPSILRIQQVVRGDSAAYFCASSPGDRGFSDTQYFGPGTRLTVL.

This clone came up once. This chain links TRBV19 with TRBJ1-1, with 7 bases fitting TRBD1. Germline CDR1 is LNHDA and CDR2 is SQIVND (reference sequence). The CDR3 covers 14 residues. J lost 4 bases, V lost 7 bases, and 9 bases had no gene match. The DNA of the CDR3 is TGTGCCAGTACCTACGACAGGGCGGGCACTGAAGCTTTCTTT. Protein sequence: CASTYDRAGTEAFF.

The genes are TRBV5-1 and TRBJ2-1; D is possibly TRBD1 (7 bases). Trimming removed 4 bases from V and 5 bases from J, with 13 bases in between. CDR3 length: 14 residues. Germline assignment: CDR1 SGHRS and CDR2 YFSETQ. CDR3 sequence reads: CASSQGGTNNEQFF. CDR3 sequence (DNA): TGCGCCAGCAGCCAGGGGGGCACAAACAATGAGCAGTTCTTC.

V usage is TRBV4-1 and J usage is TRBJ2-5; a weak D match, TRBD1 (6 bases). CDR1 and CDR2 (germline): MGHRA, YSYEKL. The V end was cut by 4 bases, the J end by 4 bases, with 19 bases between. CDR3 size: 16 residues. The CDR3 bases are TGCGCCAGCAGCCGGAACAGGGTCGAGAGGATAGAGACCCAGTACTTC. Amino acids: CASSRNRVERIETQYF.

The genes are TRBV6-4 and TRBJ1-1, with D unclear. There are 14 residues in the CDR3. Trimming stripped 3 bases from V and 1 base from J, with 9 bases between. Germline values: CDR1 MRHNA, CDR2 SNTAGT. CDR3 sequence reads: CASSENGENTEAFF. CDR3 nucleotides: TGTGCCAGCAGTGAAAACGGTGAGAACACTGAAGCTTTCTTT.

The rearrangement uses TRBV11-2 and TRBJ2-7, with 8 bases matching TRBD1. V was clipped by 5 bases and J by 5 bases; unmatched bases: 11. This CDR3 contains 15 residues. CDR1 and CDR2 (germline): SGHAT, FQNNGV. DNA for the CDR3: TGTGCCAGCAGCCCCACAGGGGGTGGGCTTCACGAGCAGTACTTC. This translates into CASSPTGGGLHEQYF.

A single count supports this clone. V gene TRBV15 combines with J gene TRBJ2-1; possible D gene TRBD2, 6 bases. With 4 bases removed from V and 0 bases from J, the gap between germline ends came to 19 bases. The CDR3 consists of 18 residues. In germline, CDR1 is LNHNV, CDR2 YYDKDF (reference sequence). The CDR3 here is CATSNPSSSALSYNEQFF. CDR3 nucleotides: TGTGCCACCAGCAACCCCTCTTCTAGCGCGCTCTCCTACAATGAGCAGTTCTTC.

The CDR3, as DNA: TGTGCCAGCAGCCCCGAGGTGGGTGGAGGTGCAGAGACCCAGTACTTC. Its translation: CASSPEVGGGAETQYF. This chain uses TRBV3-1 (or the pseudogene TRBV3-2) with TRBJ2-5, with D tentatively TRBD2 (5 bases). The CDR3 extends over 16 amino acids. V lost 4 bases and J 4 bases, leaving 19 bases between the germline ends. Germline V CDR1 and CDR2: LGHDT, YNNKEL (reference sequence).

The gene calls are TRBV9 and TRBJ1-3; maybe TRBD1 (5 bases). Germline V lookup: CDR1 SGDLS, CDR2 YYNGEE. V was trimmed by 3 bases and J by 0 bases, leaving 16 bases between them. The length of the CDR3 is 17 residues. CDR3 nucleotide sequence: TGTGCCAGCAGCGACGCGGGACGGCTGAGCTCTGGAAACACCATATATTTT. It translates to CASSDAGRLSSGNTIYF.

This clone was picked up one time. The V and J genes are TRBV27 and TRBJ2-7; TRBD2 aligns across 8 bases. The germline V gene has CDR1 MNHEY and CDR2 SMNVEV (reference sequence). After removal of 1 base from V and 0 bases from J, the junction contained 5 bases not matched to a gene. This CDR3 region has 16 residues. CDR3: CASSLLASGYSYEQYF. The CDR3 DNA follows: TGTGCCAGCAGTTTATTGGCTAGCGGGTACTCCTACGAGCAGTACTTC.

V is TRBV6-5 and J is TRBJ1-5; tentative D call: TRBD1 (6 bases). The CDR3 runs 13 residues. Looked up from germline, CDR1 is MNHEY and CDR2 is SVGAGI. V was pared by 6 bases and J by 0 bases, with 6 bases between. The CDR3 DNA is TGTGCCAGCAGGGACAGTAGCAATCAGCCCCAGCATTTT. As protein: CASRDSSNQPQHF.

The chain recombines TRBV5-1 with TRBJ1-1; possibly TRBD1 for D (5 bases). Germline CDR1 is SGHRS and CDR2 is YFSETQ. The length of the CDR3 is 14 residues. The germline V and J ends were trimmed by 4 bases and 1 base, with 11 bases remaining between them. The CDR3 loop reads CASSLGTENTEAFF. The CDR3 DNA reads TGCGCCAGCAGCCTCGGGACTGAGAACACTGAAGCTTTCTTT.

The chain recombines TRBV21-1 with TRBJ2-4; the table gives TRBD1 as D, unverified against the DNA. TRBV21-1 is an annotated pseudogene. The CDR3 is 17 amino acids. The CDR3 DNA reads as TGTGCCAGCAGGCTACAGGCTCAGGCTCTAGCCAAAAACATTCAGTACTTC. This codes for CASRLQAQALAKNIQYF.

J is TRBJ2-1 and V is TRBV7-3; maybe TRBD2 (6 bases). This CDR3 comprises 15 residues. Germline V lookup: CDR1 SGHTA, CDR2 FQGTGA. The V end was cut by 5 bases, the J end by 3 bases, with 14 bases between. The CDR3 reads CASSLGASDYNEQFF. CDR3 sequence (DNA): TGTGCCAGCAGCCTCGGGGCTAGCGACTACAATGAGCAGTTCTTC.

The rearrangement links TRBV10-3 to TRBJ1-3; D gene ambiguous. The CDR3 contains 14 residues. Germline V gives CDR1 ENHRY, CDR2 SYGVKD. Trimming took off 8 bases at V and 2 bases at J, with 13 bases between the two ends. This CDR3 is CAIQTEPAGNTIYF. The CDR3 DNA sequence: TGTGCCATCCAAACAGAACCCGCTGGAAACACCATATATTTT.

Details on this clone: The sample carries other DNA sequences with the same CDR3. This sequence joins TRBV5-1 and TRBJ2-7; 10 bases map to TRBD2. Germline V gene data show CDR1 as SGHRS and CDR2 as YFSETQ. The CDR3 runs to 14 residues. Trimming took 3 bases from V and 2 from J; bases not matched to a gene: 2. The CDR3 DNA is TGCGCCAGCAGCTGGACTAGCGGAACCTACGAGCAGTACTTC. The encoded protein is CASSWTSGTYEQYF.

The chain has TRBV4-2 and TRBJ2-2; maybe TRBD1 (5 bases). Trimming removed 4 bases at V and 0 bases at J, with 12 bases between. Germline V gene lookup returns CDR1 LGHNA and CDR2 YNFKEQ. The CDR3 loop spans 16 amino acids. CDR3 bases: TGTGCCAGCAGCCCTTACAGGCCTCCGAACACCGGGGAGCTGTTTTTT. The encoded protein is CASSPYRPPNTGELFF.

This CDR3 reads CASSASPDSNNSPLHF. The DNA for the CDR3 is TGTGCCAGCAGCGCCTCCCCGGACAGCAATAATTCACCCCTCCACTTT. The chain carries TRBV9 and TRBJ1-6; D might be TRBD1 (6 bases). V gave up 3 bases and J gave up 5 bases, with 15 bases separating them. The CDR3 is 16 amino acids. Germline V gene lookup returns CDR1 SGDLS and CDR2 YYNGEE.

This clone showed up just a few times. The chain has TRBV28 and TRBJ1-5; 8 positions agree with TRBD1. Germline V gene sequence: CDR1 MDHEN, CDR2 SYDVKM. Trimming took 3 bases from V and 5 from J; bases not matched to a gene: 15. The CDR3 sequence is 18 residues long. CDR3 sequence reads: CASSFPQPLGQGDQPQHF. As DNA, the CDR3 is TGTGCCAGCAGTTTTCCCCAGCCCCTTGGACAGGGAGATCAGCCCCAGCATTTT.

The V gene is TRBV15, the J gene TRBJ2-1, with a weak D call TRBD2 (5 bases). V was clipped by 3 bases and J by 4 bases, with 16 bases between them. The CDR3 contains 16 residues. Germline assignment: CDR1 LNHNV and CDR2 YYDKDF (reference sequence). The CDR3 nucleotides read TGTGCCACCAGCAGCCCAAGAGAGCGGAGATACAATGAGCAGTTCTTC. Translating gives CATSSPRERRYNEQFF.

The chain has TRBV11-3 and TRBJ2-7; 10 bases align to TRBD2. The CDR3 has 13 residues. Germline assignment: CDR1 SGHNT and CDR2 YENEEA. V lost 4 bases and J lost 4; bases outside the gene matches: 1. As DNA, the CDR3 is TGTGCCAGCAGCTCGGGACTAGCGTACGAGCAGTACTTC. This gives the protein CASSSGLAYEQYF.

This clone was seen a handful of times. V usage is TRBV7-3 and J usage is TRBJ1-1, with 10 bases fitting TRBD1. The CDR3 totals 17 residues. Germline trimming cut 0 bases from V and 3 bases from J; bases unmatched to any gene: 7. Germline CDR1 reads SGHTA; CDR2 reads FQGTGA. The CDR3 here is CASSLTHQTGGYTEAFF. The CDR3 nucleotides read TGTGCCAGCAGCTTAACCCACCAGACAGGGGGCTACACTGAAGCTTTCTTT.

The chain joins TRBV18 to TRBJ2-5; TRBD1 matches 9 bases. This CDR3 is built from 14 residues. The J segment lost 2 bases and the V segment lost 3 bases, leaving 1 base of the junction unmatched. The germline V gene encodes CDR1 KGHSH and CDR2 LQKENI. The CDR3 region has the DNA TGTGCCAGCTCACCCGGGACAGGGCAAGAGACCCAGTACTTC. Translating gives CASSPGTGQETQYF.

The chain couples TRBV19 to TRBJ2-7; TRBD2 aligns across 10 bases. CDR3 size: 17 residues. The germline V gene has CDR1 LNHDA and CDR2 SQIVND (reference sequence). V trimming: 4 bases; J trimming: 1 base; junction bases outside the gene matches: 10. CDR3 nucleotide sequence: TGTGCCAGTAGTACTGGACAGGAGCGGGGGGGGTCCTACGAGCAGTACTTC. Its translation: CASSTGQERGGSYEQYF.

This sequence joins TRBV19 and TRBJ2-1; D is perhaps TRBD2 (5 bases). CDR1 is LNHDA and CDR2 is SQIVND in the germline V gene (reference sequence). This CDR3 comprises 14 residues. The V gene lost 3 bases and the J gene lost 0 bases, with 6 bases spanning the gap. This CDR3 reads CASSIGSSYNEQFF. The CDR3 DNA reads TGTGCCAGTAGTATTGGGAGCTCCTACAATGAGCAGTTCTTC. Drawing the rest from reference TRBV19 and TRBJ2-1, the complete variable domain is DGGITQSPKYLFRKEGQNVTLSCEQNLNHDAMYWYRQDPGQGLRLIYYSQIVNDFQKGDIAEGYSVSREKKESFPLTVTSAQKNPTAFYLCASSIGSSYNEQFFGPGTRLTVL.

The chain couples TRBV5-1 to TRBJ2-7, with 9 bases lining up with TRBD1. The CDR3 spans 15 residues. Germline CDR1 and CDR2: SGHRS and YFSETQ. With V trimmed by 4 bases and J by 5 bases, 10 bases remained unmatched. The CDR3 sequence: CASSPSGTGSDEQYF. The CDR3 DNA is TGCGCCAGCAGCCCGTCCGGGACAGGGTCAGACGAGCAGTACTTC.

The chain's CDR3 is CAISDSGQGALRGFF. The CDR3 nucleotides read TGTGCCATCAGTGACTCGGGACAGGGGGCGCTTAGGGGGTTCTTC. The chain uses TRBV10-3 and TRBJ2-1, with 12 positions matching TRBD1. The CDR3 has 15 residues. The V segment lost 3 bases and the J segment 15 bases; nucleotides outside the gene matches: 12. Germline V gene lookup returns CDR1 ENHRY and CDR2 SYGVKD.

The chain has TRBV7-2 and TRBJ1-2; unclear D gene. Trimming removed 4 bases at V and 0 bases at J, with 9 bases between. The CDR3 is made up of 14 amino acids. CDR1 SGHTA and CDR2 FQGNSA come from the germline V gene. CDR3 region: CASSSSTANYGYTF. CDR3 in DNA: TGTGCCAGCAGCTCCTCAACAGCTAACTATGGCTACACCTTC.